Listed below are T cell receptor beta chains from one sample, sequenced in a study of cytomegalovirus exposure and HLA in healthy donors. Produced via immunoSEQ multiplex PCR; TCRdb's table is partial and in-frame only. The repertoire holds 150,000 to 200,000 clones, with roughly 80% as singletons. Sequencing was done on a sample of PBMCs. All receptors come from a man aged 18 to 29 in good health and CMV-seropositive. Both conserved end residues are part of each CDR3. D genes are given only for firm matches. Clone sizes are given selectively: once, few, many, or a class where the clone is expanded.

size: .; V: TRBV6-1; D: TRBD2; J: TRBJ2-7; DNA: TGTGCCAGCAGTTCGGGGGGGGTTACCTACGAGCAGTACTTC; CDR3: CASSSGGVTYEQYF
size: .; V: TRBV30; D: .; J: TRBJ2-5; DNA: TGTGCCTGTTCTTTAGGAGGTCGACTAGAGACCCAGTACTTC; CDR3: CACSLGGRLETQYF
size: .; V: TRBV19; D: TRBD1; J: TRBJ2-1; DNA: TGTGCCAGTAGGCGGGACCAGGGGGCTGGGAATGAGCAGTTCTTC; CDR3: CASRRDQGAGNEQFF
size: few; V: TRBV7-2; D: .; J: TRBJ1-5; DNA: TGTGCCAGCAGCTCAGGAGGGATCGGGCAGCCCCAGCATTTT; CDR3: CASSSGGIGQPQHF
size: medium-sized; V: TRBV25-1; D: .; J: TRBJ2-1; DNA: TGTGCCAGCAGTTTTAGTGTAGATGAGCAGTTCTTC; CDR3: CASSFSVDEQFF
size: .; V: TRBV6-5; D: TRBD1; J: TRBJ1-2; DNA: TGTGCCAGCAGCCTGACAGGGGGCTACACCTTC; CDR3: CASSLTGGYTF
size: .; V: TRBV7-2; D: .; J: TRBJ1-5; DNA: TGTGCCAGCAGCTTTGAGGGTAATAGCAATCAGCCCCAGCATTTT; CDR3: CASSFEGNSNQPQHF
size: .; V: TRBV11-2; D: .; J: TRBJ1-2; DNA: TGTGCCAGCAGGCCTATACAGGGAAAGTATGGCTACACCTTC; CDR3: CASRPIQGKYGYTF
size: many; V: TRBV7-9; D: TRBD2; J: TRBJ2-7; DNA: TGTGCCAGCAGCTTAGTGGCGGGGGACGAGCAGTACTTC; CDR3: CASSLVAGDEQYF
size: few; V: TRBV28; D: .; J: TRBJ1-1; DNA: TGTGCCAGCACCCAGGGAGGCGACACTGAAGCTTTCTTT; CDR3: CASTQGGDTEAFF
size: .; V: TRBV5-1; D: TRBD1; J: TRBJ1-3; DNA: TGCGCCAGCAGCTCGGGACAGTCCTCTGGAAACACCATATATTTT; CDR3: CASSSGQSSGNTIYF
size: .; V: TRBV18; D: TRBD1; J: TRBJ2-2; DNA: TGTGCCAGCTCATTCCTCAAGGACAGGGCCACCGGGGAGCTGTTTTTT; CDR3: CASSFLKDRATGELFF
size: .; V: TRBV28; D: .; J: TRBJ1-4; DNA: TGTGCCACGCTAAACGGGGTGGCTAATGAAAAACTGTTTTTT; CDR3: CATLNGVANEKLFF
size: .; V: TRBV6-5; D: .; J: TRBJ1-2; DNA: TGTGCCAGCACCACGGGGTCTGGCTACACCTTC; CDR3: CASTTGSGYTF
size: .; V: TRBV5-1; D: .; J: TRBJ1-1; DNA: TGCGCCAGCAGCTTGAGGGAGCCCAACACTGAAGCTTTCTTT; CDR3: CASSLREPNTEAFF
size: .; V: TRBV10-3; D: TRBD1; J: TRBJ2-3; DNA: TGTGCCATCACCAGGGGGACCAGCACAGATACGCAGTATTTT; CDR3: CAITRGTSTDTQYF
size: .; V: TRBV11-2; D: TRBD2; J: TRBJ2-1; DNA: TGTGCCAGCAGGTTGACTAGCGGGGGGGCCTACAATGAGCAGTTCTTC; CDR3: CASRLTSGGAYNEQFF
size: .; V: TRBV19; D: TRBD1; J: TRBJ1-5; DNA: TGTGCCAGTAGTGGGACAGGTCAACAGCCCCAGCATTTT; CDR3: CASSGTGQQPQHF
size: .; V: TRBV28; D: .; J: TRBJ1-5; DNA: TGTGCCAGCAGTTTATGGAGAAGGGGGGGGTTCCATCAGCCCCAGCATTTT; CDR3: CASSLWRRGGFHQPQHF
size: .; V: TRBV7-8; D: TRBD2; J: TRBJ2-1; DNA: TGTGCCAGCAGCTCCGGGAAAGGACTAGCGGAAAGCTCCTACAATGAGCAGTTCTTC; CDR3: CASSSGKGLAESSYNEQFF
size: .; V: TRBV5-8; D: TRBD2; J: TRBJ2-1; DNA: TGTGCCAGCAGCGTTGGACTAGCGGGAGATTACGATGAGCAGTTCTTC; CDR3: CASSVGLAGDYDEQFF
size: .; V: TRBV23-1; D: TRBD2; J: TRBJ2-7; DNA: TGCGCCAGCAGTCAACCTAGCGGGAGGATCTACGAGCAGTACTTC; CDR3: CASSQPSGRIYEQYF
size: .; V: TRBV4-3; D: .; J: TRBJ1-3; DNA: TGCGCCAGCAGCCAAGATCTAGGCGGGAGCTCTGGAAACACCATATATTTT; CDR3: CASSQDLGGSSGNTIYF
size: .; V: TRBV27; D: TRBD1; J: TRBJ2-1; DNA: TGTGCCAGCAGTTTGAGGACAGGGAATGAGCAGTTCTTC; CDR3: CASSLRTGNEQFF
size: .; V: TRBV7-2; D: .; J: TRBJ1-2; DNA: TGTGCCAGCAGCTCGGGAGGCGAAATTGGAGGCTACACCTTC; CDR3: CASSSGGEIGGYTF
size: .; V: TRBV7-9; D: .; J: TRBJ2-7; DNA: TGTGCCAGCAGTTTTCTCTACGAGCAGTACTTC; CDR3: CASSFLYEQYF
size: .; V: TRBV6-5; D: .; J: TRBJ2-1; DNA: TGTGCCAGCACCCCGGCGGAGGGGAAAAAGGGTGAGCAGTTCTTC; CDR3: CASTPAEGKKGEQFF
size: once; V: TRBV9; D: .; J: TRBJ2-1; DNA: TGTGCCAGCAGCGTAGACCCCGGCGGCCGCTACAATGAGCAGTTCTTC; CDR3: CASSVDPGGRYNEQFF
size: .; V: TRBV12-5; D: TRBD2; J: TRBJ2-1; DNA: TGTGCTAGTGCCTTGGGGCTAGCGGGAGTCAACAATGAGCAGTTCTTC; CDR3: CASALGLAGVNNEQFF
size: .; V: TRBV5-1; D: TRBD1; J: TRBJ2-7; DNA: TGCGCCAGCAGCCTGGGACAGGGGAATTCCTACGAGCAGTACTTC; CDR3: CASSLGQGNSYEQYF
size: once; V: TRBV10-3; D: TRBD1; J: TRBJ2-1; DNA: TGTGCCATCAGTGCCGGGACAGGGAGGTTTGGTGAGCAGTTCTTC; CDR3: CAISAGTGRFGEQFF
size: few; V: TRBV7-8; D: .; J: TRBJ1-2; DNA: TGTGCCAGCAGCTTAGCAGGGAGCGGCTACACCTTC; CDR3: CASSLAGSGYTF
size: .; V: TRBV7-6; D: TRBD2; J: TRBJ2-5; DNA: TGTGCCAGCAGCCGGACTAGCGGGAAGGAGACCCAGTACTTC; CDR3: CASSRTSGKETQYF
size: once; V: TRBV20-1; D: TRBD1; J: TRBJ1-1; DNA: TGCAGTGCCGGGACAGGGAGAGAAGCTTTCTTT; CDR3: CSAGTGREAFF
size: once; V: TRBV10-3; D: TRBD1; J: TRBJ2-3; DNA: TGTGCCGCCACAGGGGGCGGCGTTGCAGATACGCAGTATTTT; CDR3: CAATGGGVADTQYF
size: .; V: TRBV5-6; D: TRBD2; J: TRBJ2-1; DNA: TGTGCCAGCAGCATACTGGCGGGAGGGGACTATGAGCAGTTCTTC; CDR3: CASSILAGGDYEQFF
size: once; V: TRBV5-1; D: .; J: TRBJ2-1; DNA: TGCGCCAGCAGCGCCACCGGGACTTACAATGAGCAGTTCTTC; CDR3: CASSATGTYNEQFF
size: .; V: TRBV19; D: .; J: TRBJ2-6; DNA: TGTGCCAGTAATATCGGCTCTGGGGCCAACGTCCTGACTTTC; CDR3: CASNIGSGANVLTF
size: .; V: TRBV21-1; D: .; J: TRBJ2-6; DNA: TGTGCCAGCAGCAATGGTCCCTCCGGGGGGGGATTTCATACTGGGGCCAACGTCCTGACTTTC; CDR3: CASSNGPSGGGFHTGANVLTF
size: .; V: TRBV2; D: TRBD2; J: TRBJ2-7; DNA: TGTGCCAGCAGTGAACTGGGGGGAGGCGGGAGTACCTACGAGCAGTACTTC; CDR3: CASSELGGGGSTYEQYF